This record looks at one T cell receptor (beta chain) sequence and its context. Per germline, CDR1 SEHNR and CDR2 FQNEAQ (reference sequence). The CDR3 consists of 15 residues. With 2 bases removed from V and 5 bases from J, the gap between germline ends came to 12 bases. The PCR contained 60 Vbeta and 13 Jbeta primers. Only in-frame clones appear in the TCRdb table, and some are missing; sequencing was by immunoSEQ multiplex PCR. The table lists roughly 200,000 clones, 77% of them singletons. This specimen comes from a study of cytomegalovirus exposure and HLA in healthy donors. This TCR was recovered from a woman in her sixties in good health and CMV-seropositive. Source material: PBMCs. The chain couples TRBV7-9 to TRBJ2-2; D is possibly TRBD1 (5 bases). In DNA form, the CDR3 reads TGTGCCAGCAGCTTACAGGGTCGGAATACCGGGGAGCTGTTTTTT. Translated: CASSLQGRNTGELFF.